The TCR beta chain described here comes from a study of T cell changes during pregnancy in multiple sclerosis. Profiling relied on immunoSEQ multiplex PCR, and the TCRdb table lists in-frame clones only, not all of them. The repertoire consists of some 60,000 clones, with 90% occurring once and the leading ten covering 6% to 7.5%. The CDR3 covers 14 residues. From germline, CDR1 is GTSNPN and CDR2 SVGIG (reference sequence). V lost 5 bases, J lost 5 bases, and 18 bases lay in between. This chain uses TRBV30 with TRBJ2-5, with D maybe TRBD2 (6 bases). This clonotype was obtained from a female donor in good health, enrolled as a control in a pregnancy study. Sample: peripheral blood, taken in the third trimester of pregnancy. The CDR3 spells CAWGETTRSETQYF. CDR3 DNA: TGTGCCTGGGGGGAGACGACTAGAAGCGAGACCCAGTACTTC.